The rows below give T cell receptor beta chains drawn from one sample of a study of cytomegalovirus exposure and HLA in healthy donors. The assay was immunoSEQ multiplex PCR, and TCRdb's table has in-frame clones only and misses some. The sample comprises under 200,000 clones, 65% to 90% of which are singletons, and approximately 2.4% rests with the top ten. The sample comprised PBMCs. The receptors come from a woman aged 18-35 years in good health and CMV-seronegative. Each CDR3 is given with its conserved first and last residue. A D gene is named only where the DNA matches it firmly. Part of the rows lack a size; the others show once, few, many or a class for expanded clones.

TRBJ1-5 16 - TRBV5-6 - - CASSFGPGLRNQPQHF
TRBJ2-3 19 once TRBV4-1 TRBD2 TGCGCCAGCAGCCAGGACCCCCTCAAGCGGGGGGGGAGCACAGATACGCAGTATTTT CASSQDPLKRGGSTDTQYF
TRBJ1-5 13 few TRBV27 - TGTGCCAGCAGTCTCCGACTCGGGCAGCCCCAGCATTTT CASSLRLGQPQHF
TRBJ2-7 13 - TRBV7-9 TRBD1 TGTGCCAGCAGACAAGACAGGGACTACGAGCAGTACTTC CASRQDRDYEQYF
TRBJ2-2 12 once TRBV30 - TGTGCCTGGAGCCGGGACACCGGGGAGCTGTTTTTT CAWSRDTGELFF
TRBJ2-7 14 once TRBV9 - TGTGCCAGCAGCGCCTTCCCAGGGGGAGGAGAGCAGTACTTC CASSAFPGGGEQYF
TRBJ2-3 14 - TRBV25-1 - TGTGCCAGCAGTGCGAATGGGCCCACAGATACGCAGTATTTT CASSANGPTDTQYF
TRBJ2-7 14 - TRBV6-1 - TGTGCCAGCAGCAACAGGGTTGGGTCCTACGAGCAGTACTTC CASSNRVGSYEQYF
TRBJ2-7 15 - TRBV2 - TGTGCCAGCAGTGAGGAGGGACAGCTAGACTACGAGCAGTACTTC CASSEEGQLDYEQYF
TRBJ2-7 13 - TRBV4-3 - TGCGCCAGCAGCCAAGAGCGAAGATTTGAGCAGTACTTC CASSQERRFEQYF
TRBJ2-7 15 - TRBV2 TRBD1 TGTGCCAGCAGTGAAGGAAGAGGGGGCCTTCACGAGCAGTACTTC CASSEGRGGLHEQYF
TRBJ2-5 13 - TRBV30 - TGTGCCTGGAGTGTGGGCAGGGCAGAGACCCAGTACTTC CAWSVGRAETQYF
TRBJ2-3 15 - TRBV11-3 TRBD2 TGTGCCAGCAGCTTGCGGGGGGCCCAGCGAGATACGCAGTATTTT CASSLRGAQRDTQYF
TRBJ1-6 13 - TRBV5-1 - TGCGCCAGCAGCTTGGAAACAGACTCACCCCTCCACTTT CASSLETDSPLHF
TRBJ2-3 15 once TRBV7-9 TRBD2 TGTGCCAGCAGCTTATTGGCGGGAGTTCCAGATACGCAGTATTTT CASSLLAGVPDTQYF
TRBJ1-1 15 - TRBV5-1 - TGCGCCAGCAGCTTTTGGGAGGGACGGAACACTGAAGCTTTCTTT CASSFWEGRNTEAFF
TRBJ2-7 12 - TRBV6-1 - TGTGCCAGCAGTGCACAGGGTAACGAGCAGTACTTC CASSAQGNEQYF